This T cell receptor beta chain was sequenced during a study of T cell repertoires in cytomegalovirus infection. TCRdb re-called the reads through MiXCR, storing one row per CDR3 protein. This table has a few hundred thousand distinct CDR3 sequences, roughly 16% appearing once. Study observations and caveats: CMV carriers with the relevant HLA were identified by cumulative public TCR beta family frequency. CMV-specific TCR beta clonotypes restricted by HLA-C were the ones dominating the ex vivo response.

This clonotype appeared a few times. Its target is unknown. Trimming cost V 8 bases and J 7 bases, with 15 bases left between them. There are 13 residues in the CDR3. From germline, CDR1 is MDHEN and CDR2 SYDVKM. Material: PBMCs. This chain links TRBV28 with TRBJ1-5; TRBD1 is a possible D gene (6 bases). This sequence was found in a human donor in good health (CMV status not recorded). Some clones in this sample may be carry-over from other donors' samples. CDR3 loop: CASGTGSGQPQHF. In DNA form, the CDR3 reads TGTGCCAGCGGAACAGGGTCAGGCCAGCCCCAGCATTTT.